Listed below are T cell receptor beta chains from one sample, sequenced in a study of blood T cell repertoires in COVID-19. Profiled with immunoSEQ multiplex PCR; TCRdb holds only in-frame clones, not every one. The sample contains approximately 65,000 clones, roughly 80% of which appear only once. Material: peripheral blood. Receptor source: a human donor in a cohort sampled during active COVID-19. The CDR3 runs from the conserved cysteine through the conserved F or W. The D gene is left open where the match is weak. The size field is filled for only some rows; it gives once, few, many or a size class.

CDR3nt	CDR3aa	v_gene	j_gene	abundance	d_gene
TGTGCCAGCAGCTTGGGAGCGGGATCAGTTGAGGAGACCCAGTACTTC	CASSLGAGSVEETQYF	TRBV5-6	TRBJ2-5	.	TRBD2
TGCGCCAGCAGCTTGGATACAGGGGGCACGGAGGACTACACCTTC	CASSLDTGGTEDYTF	TRBV5-1	TRBJ1-2	few	TRBD1
TGTGCCAGCAGTCCCGGGACAGGGCCGTCCCCCCAGCATTTT	CASSPGTGPSPQHF	TRBV27	TRBJ1-5	.	TRBD1
TGCAGCCAAACTAGCTTGGAGACCCAGTACTTC	CSQTSLETQYF	TRBV20-1	TRBJ2-5	.	.
TGTGCCAGTAGTATAAAGACAGGGCACACTGAAGCTTTCTTT	CASSIKTGHTEAFF	TRBV19	TRBJ1-1	once	TRBD1
TGTGCCAGCACCCCAGAGGGCGGGGGGGCCCGAGAGCAGTTCTTC	CASTPEGGGAREQFF	TRBV7-2	TRBJ2-1	.	TRBD2
TGTGCCAGCAGCCAAGGGAGGTATGGAAACGAGCAGTACTTC	CASSQGRYGNEQYF	TRBV3-1/TRBV3-2	TRBJ2-7	.	.
TGTGCCTGGGACAGGGCCGCTGGGGCCAACGTCCTGACTTTC	CAWDRAAGANVLTF	TRBV30	TRBJ2-6	.	TRBD1
TGTGCCAGCAGCTACCGGTCGACAGCTGACTCCTACGAGCAGTACTTC	CASSYRSTADSYEQYF	TRBV6-6	TRBJ2-7	.	.
TGTGCCAGTAGCCGCCGACAGGGGGGGGAAAAACTGTTTTTT	CASSRRQGGEKLFF	TRBV19	TRBJ1-4	.	TRBD1
TGTGCCATCAGCCTCGGGGCGGGGGGGTACACAGATACGCAGTATTTT	CAISLGAGGYTDTQYF	TRBV10-3	TRBJ2-3	.	TRBD2
TGTGCCAGCAGCTTAGACAGTTCTGGGGCCAACGTCCTGACTTTC	CASSLDSSGANVLTF	TRBV7-2	TRBJ2-6	.	.
TGTGCCAGCAGTTCCTTTGGCACAGATACGCAGTATTTT	CASSSFGTDTQYF	TRBV27	TRBJ2-3	once	.
TGCGCCAGCAGCCTGGGGCGGGACAGGGCTCGCAACGAGCAGTACTTC	CASSLGRDRARNEQYF	TRBV5-1	TRBJ2-7	.	TRBD1
TGTGCCAGCAGTGAACGCGGGGTAAGCACAGATACGCAGTATTTT	CASSERGVSTDTQYF	TRBV2	TRBJ2-3	.	.
TGCAGCGTTCACCGGGACACAGGCACAGATACGCAGTATTTT	CSVHRDTGTDTQYF	TRBV29-1	TRBJ2-3	.	.
TGTGCCAGCAGTGGGCTGGGGGCAGGGGGCAATGAGTACTTC	CASSGLGAGGNEYF	TRBV2	TRBJ2-7	.	TRBD1
TGTGCCAGCAGTTTAGAACAGAGACAGCCCCAGCATTTT	CASSLEQRQPQHF	TRBV12-3/TRBV12-4	TRBJ1-5	.	.
TGTGCCAGCAGCCCGGGACCCTCCGGACAGGCAAATGAGCAGTTCTTC	CASSPGPSGQANEQFF	TRBV9	TRBJ2-1	.	TRBD1
TGTGCCAGCAGCCATTTCAATGAGCAGTTCTTC	CASSHFNEQFF	TRBV7-2	TRBJ2-1	.	.
TGTGCCAGTGCACCTACCCAGGGGAACACTGAAGCTTTCTTT	CASAPTQGNTEAFF	TRBV19	TRBJ1-1	.	.
TGTGCCAGCAGTTTCTCAACAGAGTATCAGCCCCAGCATTTT	CASSFSTEYQPQHF	TRBV28	TRBJ1-5	.	.
TGTGCCAGTAGTGGATCCGACAGGGTCGAGCAGTACTTC	CASSGSDRVEQYF	TRBV19	TRBJ2-7	few	TRBD1
TGCAGCGTCGCGCAAGAGACCCAGTACTTC	CSVAQETQYF	TRBV29-1	TRBJ2-5	once	.
TGTGCCAGCAGCCCCCGGACAGGGGTAGGGGAAAAACTGTTTTTT	CASSPRTGVGEKLFF	TRBV7-2	TRBJ1-4	.	TRBD1
TGTGCCAGCAGCTTCCGCGGGGCAGGGCTCAACAATGAGCAGTTCTTC	CASSFRGAGLNNEQFF	TRBV11-2	TRBJ2-1	.	.
TGTGCCAGCAGCTTAGGAGTCGACGGACTAGACACAGATACGCAGTATTTT	CASSLGVDGLDTDTQYF	TRBV7-9	TRBJ2-3	once	TRBD2